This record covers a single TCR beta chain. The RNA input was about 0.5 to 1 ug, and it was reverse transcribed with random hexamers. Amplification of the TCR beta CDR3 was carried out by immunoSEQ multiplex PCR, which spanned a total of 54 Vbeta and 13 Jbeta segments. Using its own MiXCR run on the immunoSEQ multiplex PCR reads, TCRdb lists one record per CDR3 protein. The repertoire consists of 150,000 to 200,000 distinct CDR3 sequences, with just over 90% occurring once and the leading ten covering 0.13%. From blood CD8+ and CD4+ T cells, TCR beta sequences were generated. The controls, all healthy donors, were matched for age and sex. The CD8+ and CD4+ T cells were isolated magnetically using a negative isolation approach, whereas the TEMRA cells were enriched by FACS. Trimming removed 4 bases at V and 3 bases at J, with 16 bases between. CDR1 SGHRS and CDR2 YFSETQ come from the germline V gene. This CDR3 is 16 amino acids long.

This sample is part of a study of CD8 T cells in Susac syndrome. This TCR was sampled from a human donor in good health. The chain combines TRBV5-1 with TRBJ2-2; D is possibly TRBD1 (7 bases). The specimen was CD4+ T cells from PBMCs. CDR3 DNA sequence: TGCGCCAGCAGCCCGGAGGGGGCCCAATACACCGGGGAGCTGTTTTTT. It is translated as CASSPEGAQYTGELFF.